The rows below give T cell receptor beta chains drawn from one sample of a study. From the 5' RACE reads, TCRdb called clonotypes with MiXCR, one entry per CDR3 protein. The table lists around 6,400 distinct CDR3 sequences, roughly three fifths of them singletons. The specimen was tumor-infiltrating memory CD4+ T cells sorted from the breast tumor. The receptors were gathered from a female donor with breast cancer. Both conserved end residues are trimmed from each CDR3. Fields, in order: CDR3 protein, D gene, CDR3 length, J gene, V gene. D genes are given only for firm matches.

ASSNRDRGISYEQY,TRBD1,14,TRBJ2-7,TRBV11-1
ASSFQGWNNSPLH,.,13,TRBJ1-6,TRBV7-2
ASSVRESGELF,.,11,TRBJ2-2,TRBV2
SAGRWTSPNEQF,TRBD2,12,TRBJ2-1,TRBV20-1
ASSADFGETQY,.,11,TRBJ2-5,TRBV5-1
ASSSRGGVGELF,TRBD2,12,TRBJ2-2,TRBV5-6
ASSYQGASGYT,TRBD1,11,TRBJ1-2,TRBV6-6
ASSRDENTEAF,.,11,TRBJ1-1,TRBV7-2
ASSIVGQETKRGYT,TRBD1,14,TRBJ1-2,TRBV19
ASSPGNHEQY,.,10,TRBJ2-7,TRBV6-6
ASSKLEGGRTEAF,.,13,TRBJ1-1,TRBV6-1
ASSLEGSGTYEQY,.,13,TRBJ2-7,TRBV11-2
ASSLTASAYNEQF,.,13,TRBJ2-1,TRBV12-3/TRBV12-4
ASSQQAGTEAF,.,11,TRBJ1-1,TRBV4-2
ASRLGPVSSYEQY,.,13,TRBJ2-7,TRBV6-6
ASSSDRGDNSPLH,TRBD1,13,TRBJ1-6,TRBV5-1
ASTGVAENTEAF,.,12,TRBJ1-1,TRBV12-3/TRBV12-4
SAWTSGMGSYNEQF,TRBD2,14,TRBJ2-1,TRBV20-1